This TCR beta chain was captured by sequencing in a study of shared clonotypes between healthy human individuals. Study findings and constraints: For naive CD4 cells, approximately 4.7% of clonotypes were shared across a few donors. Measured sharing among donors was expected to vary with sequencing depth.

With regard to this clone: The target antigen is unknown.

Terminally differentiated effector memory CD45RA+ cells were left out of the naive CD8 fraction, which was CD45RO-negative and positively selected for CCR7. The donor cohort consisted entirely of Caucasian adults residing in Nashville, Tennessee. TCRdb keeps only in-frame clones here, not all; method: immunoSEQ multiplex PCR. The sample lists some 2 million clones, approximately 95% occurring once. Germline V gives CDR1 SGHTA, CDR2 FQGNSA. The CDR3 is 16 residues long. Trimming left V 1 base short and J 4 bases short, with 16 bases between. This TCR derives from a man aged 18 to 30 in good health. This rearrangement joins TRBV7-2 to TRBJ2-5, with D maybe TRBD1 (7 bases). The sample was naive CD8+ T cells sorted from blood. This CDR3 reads CASSLEGGQIRETQYF. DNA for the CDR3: TGTGCCAGCAGCTTAGAGGGGGGACAGATACGAGAGACCCAGTACTTC.